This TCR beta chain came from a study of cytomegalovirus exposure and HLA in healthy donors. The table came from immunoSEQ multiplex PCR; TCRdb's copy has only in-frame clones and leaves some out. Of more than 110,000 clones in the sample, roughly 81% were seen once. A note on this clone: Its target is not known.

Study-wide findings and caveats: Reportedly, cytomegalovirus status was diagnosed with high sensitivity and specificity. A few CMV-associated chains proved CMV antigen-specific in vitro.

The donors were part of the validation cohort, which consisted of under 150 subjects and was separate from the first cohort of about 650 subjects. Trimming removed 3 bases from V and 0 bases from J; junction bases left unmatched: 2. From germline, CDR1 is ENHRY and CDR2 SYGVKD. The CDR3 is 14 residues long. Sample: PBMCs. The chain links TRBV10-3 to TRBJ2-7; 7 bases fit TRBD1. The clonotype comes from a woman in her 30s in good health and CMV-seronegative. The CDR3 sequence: CAISEQGPSYEQYF. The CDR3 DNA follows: TGTGCCATCAGTGAACAGGGGCCCTCCTACGAGCAGTACTTC.